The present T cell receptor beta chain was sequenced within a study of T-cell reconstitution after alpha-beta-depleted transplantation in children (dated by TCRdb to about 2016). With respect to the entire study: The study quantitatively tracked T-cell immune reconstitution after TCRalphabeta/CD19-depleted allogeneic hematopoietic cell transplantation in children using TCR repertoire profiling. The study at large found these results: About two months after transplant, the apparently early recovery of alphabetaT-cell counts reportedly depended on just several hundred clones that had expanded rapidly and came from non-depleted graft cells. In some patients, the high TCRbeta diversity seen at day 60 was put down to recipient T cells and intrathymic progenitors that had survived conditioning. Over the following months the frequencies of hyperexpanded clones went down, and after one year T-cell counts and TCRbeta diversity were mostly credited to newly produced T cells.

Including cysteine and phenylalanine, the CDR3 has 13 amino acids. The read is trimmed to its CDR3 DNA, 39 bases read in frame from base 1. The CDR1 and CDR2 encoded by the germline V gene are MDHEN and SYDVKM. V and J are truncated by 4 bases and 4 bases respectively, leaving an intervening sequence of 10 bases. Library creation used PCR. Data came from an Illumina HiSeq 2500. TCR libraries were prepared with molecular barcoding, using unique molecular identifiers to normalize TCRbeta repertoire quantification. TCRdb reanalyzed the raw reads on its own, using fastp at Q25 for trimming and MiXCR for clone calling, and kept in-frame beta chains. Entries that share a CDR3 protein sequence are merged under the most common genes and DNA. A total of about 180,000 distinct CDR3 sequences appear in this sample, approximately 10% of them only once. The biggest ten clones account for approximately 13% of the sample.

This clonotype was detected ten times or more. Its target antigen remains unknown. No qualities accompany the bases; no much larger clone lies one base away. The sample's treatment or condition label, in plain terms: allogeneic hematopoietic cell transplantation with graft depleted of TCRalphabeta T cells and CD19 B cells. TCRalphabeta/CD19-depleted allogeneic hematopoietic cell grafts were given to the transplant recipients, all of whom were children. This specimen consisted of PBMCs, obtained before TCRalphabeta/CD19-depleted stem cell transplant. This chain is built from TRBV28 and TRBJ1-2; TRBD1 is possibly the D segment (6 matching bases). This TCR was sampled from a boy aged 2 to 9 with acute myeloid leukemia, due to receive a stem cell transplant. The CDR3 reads CASSSSGVYGYTF. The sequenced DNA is TGTGCCAGCAGTTCATCAGGGGTCTATGGCTACACCTTC.